The clone carrying this TCR beta chain was found a few times. This specimen comes from a study of T cells after yellow fever vaccination. Study-wide background: The fractions with low cell numbers were processed using SMART-Seq v4 Ultra Low Input.

This CDR3 region has 17 residues. J lost 3 bases, V lost 3 bases, and 14 bases had no gene match. Germline loops: CDR1 MNHEY, CDR2 SMNVEV (reference sequence). Conversion of TCR transcripts into cDNA relied on 5'RACE template switching, which added a universal primer site and UMIs. One entry per CDR3 protein, called by TCRdb with MiXCR from the 5' RACE reads. The sample has about 400,000 distinct CDR3 sequences, around 10% seen once; the top ten hold roughly 18%. The sample here was PBMCs, taken on the day of the first yellow fever vaccination. The source of this sequence is a man aged 18 to 29 who received the YFV17D yellow fever vaccine. The chain has TRBV27 and TRBJ2-7; 7 nucleotides line up with TRBD2. The CDR3 sequence: CASSFEAGRSSGYEQYF. The CDR3, as DNA: TGTGCCAGCAGTTTCGAAGCGGGACGCTCCTCGGGCTACGAGCAGTACTTC.